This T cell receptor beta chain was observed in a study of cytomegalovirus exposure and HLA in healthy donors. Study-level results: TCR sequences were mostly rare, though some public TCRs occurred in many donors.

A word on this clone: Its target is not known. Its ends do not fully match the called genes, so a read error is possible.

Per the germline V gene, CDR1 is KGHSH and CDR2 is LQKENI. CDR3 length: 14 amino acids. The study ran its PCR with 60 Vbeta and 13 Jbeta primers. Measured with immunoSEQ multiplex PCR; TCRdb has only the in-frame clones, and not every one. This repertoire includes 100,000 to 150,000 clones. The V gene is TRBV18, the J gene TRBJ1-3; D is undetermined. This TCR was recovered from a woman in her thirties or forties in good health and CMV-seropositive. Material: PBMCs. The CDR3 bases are TGTGCCAGCTCACCGACGGACTCTGGAAATACCATATATTTT. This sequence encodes CASSPTDSGNTIYF.